Presented here are 5 T cell receptor beta chains from one specimen sequenced in a study of blood T cell repertoires in COVID-19 (TCRdb year 2020). Library construction relied on the immunoSEQ multiplex PCR assay. The table comes from immuneACCESS by way of TCRdb, which keeps in-frame sequences with V and J called. Part of the clones is missing from these tables; in studies checked, under half for an unresolved V gene and the rest for unknown reasons. This sample comprises a few hundred thousand clones, 89% of them detected only once. Clones ranked in the top ten supply roughly a tenth of the sample. Material for sequencing was PBMCs or T cells enriched from blood (not recorded which). The receptors derive from a woman in her forties who had recovered from COVID-19.

The chain links TRBV25-1 to TRBJ1-5; D not resolved. CDR1 and CDR2 (germline): MGHDK, SYGVNS. The CDR3 runs 14 residues. Trimming pared 2 bases from V and 5 bases from J, leaving 10 bases between. The CDR3 is CASSEIGEHQPQHF. CDR3 DNA: TGTGCCAGCAGTGAAATCGGGGAACATCAGCCCCAGCATTTT.

The chain combines TRBV5-1 with TRBJ1-1; D uncertain. CDR3 length equals 14 residues. V was shortened by 2 bases and J by 2 bases, with 10 bases between the two germline ends. The germline V gene has CDR1 SGHRS and CDR2 YFSETQ. The CDR3 DNA reads as TGCGCCAGCAGCTTCTCGACATCAAACACTGAAGCTTTCTTT. Translation: CASSFSTSNTEAFF.

This clone was counted a single time. The V call is TRBV6-5, the J call TRBJ1-5; maybe TRBD1 (6 bases). With 7 bases removed from V and 7 bases from J, the gap between germline ends came to 14 bases. Per the germline V gene, CDR1 is MNHEY and CDR2 is SVGAGI. CDR3 length equals 13 residues. The CDR3 DNA is TGTGCCAGCACCGAGGGGGGAGGGCAGCCCCAGCATTTT. This translates into CASTEGGGQPQHF.

The chain joins TRBV7-9 to TRBJ1-1; D is possibly TRBD1 (5 bases). The CDR3 sequence is 14 residues long. V was clipped by 5 bases and J by 3 bases, with 13 bases between them. Germline V gene sequence: CDR1 SEHNR, CDR2 FQNEAQ (reference sequence). The CDR3 region is CASSPLGGHTEAFF. DNA of the CDR3: TGTGCCAGCAGCCCCTTGGGGGGTCACACTGAAGCTTTCTTT.

This clone was seen a handful of times. Other nucleotide sequences in the sample specify the same CDR3. The chain carries TRBV7-2 and TRBJ1-2; TRBD1 is a possible D gene (5 bases). CDR3 size: 13 residues. The V gene's germline CDR1 is SGHTA and CDR2 FQGNSA. V gave up 3 bases and J gave up 8 bases, with 13 bases separating them. CDR3: CASSLAGSGGYTF. For the CDR3, the DNA is TGTGCCAGCAGCTTGGCAGGGTCAGGAGGCTACACCTTC.